Below are 21 T cell receptor beta chains sequenced from a single sample in a study of blood T cell repertoires in COVID-19. Sequencing was performed with immunoSEQ multiplex PCR; in TCRdb, only in-frame clones are kept and a portion is missing. The data show some 270,000 clones, over 75% seen once. Sequencing used PBMCs or T cells enriched from blood (not recorded which). The receptors derive from a woman in her forties or fifties with acute COVID-19.

The chain combines TRBV6-5 with TRBJ1-1; D unclear. Trimming pared 6 bases from V and 2 bases from J, leaving 13 bases between. Germline CDR1 MNHEY, CDR2 SVGAGI. This CDR3 spans 14 amino acids. In DNA, the CDR3 is TGTGCCAGCAGCCCAACAGCTACCAACACTGAAGCTTTCTTT. Its protein product is CASSPTATNTEAFF.

Points on this clone: Within the sample, other DNA sequences also encode this same CDR3. The V and J genes are TRBV19 and TRBJ1-1; 8 bases agree with TRBD1. CDR1 and CDR2 (germline): LNHDA, SQIVND (reference sequence). The CDR3 is 14 residues long. The ends lost 3 bases at V and 1 base at J; junction bases unmatched: 1. CDR3 protein: CASSIGTGNTEAFF. CDR3 bases: TGTGCCAGTAGTATCGGGACAGGGAACACTGAAGCTTTCTTT.

To note about this clone: The same CDR3 is also encoded by other DNA sequences in this sample. The chain employs TRBV18 and TRBJ2-7, with 9 bases lining up with TRBD1. Germline V gene lookup returns CDR1 KGHSH and CDR2 LQKENI. The CDR3 loop spans 14 amino acids. With 3 bases clipped from V and 2 bases from J, the junction kept 2 bases outside the gene matches. CDR3 nucleotide sequence: TGTGCCAGCTCACCCGGACAGGGGCCCTACGAGCAGTACTTC. Protein: CASSPGQGPYEQYF. The variable domain in full, with the rest retrieved from reference TRBV18 and TRBJ2-7, is NAGVMQNPRHLVRRRGQEARLRCSPMKGHSHVYWYRQLPEEGLKFMVYLQKENIIDESGMPKERFSAEFPKEGPSILRIQQVVRGDSAAYFCASSPGQGPYEQYFGPGTRLTVT.

V usage is TRBV13 and J usage is TRBJ2-5; 7 bases map to TRBD1. This CDR3 is built from 15 residues. Germline CDR1 and CDR2: PRHDT and FYEKMQ (reference sequence). The V segment lost 6 bases and the J segment 5 bases; nucleotides outside the gene matches: 12. CDR3 sequence reads: CASSPRTGSGETQYF. CDR3 DNA sequence: TGTGCCAGCAGTCCCCGGACAGGCAGTGGGGAGACCCAGTACTTC.

This clone has a handful of counts. The genes are TRBV6-2 or TRBV6-3 and TRBJ1-2; D is unresolved. The CDR3 covers 14 residues. V was shortened by 4 bases and J by 0 bases, with 9 bases between the two germline ends. CDR1 MNHEY and CDR2 SVGEGT come from the germline V gene. For the CDR3, the DNA is TGTGCCAGCAGTTCACAGAGAACTAACTATGGCTACACCTTC. Translated, it gives CASSSQRTNYGYTF.

The rearrangement joins TRBV6-5 to TRBJ1-2; no definite D call. CDR1 is MNHEY and CDR2 is SVGAGI in the germline V gene. The CDR3 length is 14 residues. Trimming took 7 bases from V and 3 from J, leaving 15 bases between them. CDR3: CASKKRDLDYGYTF. The CDR3 region has the DNA TGTGCCAGCAAGAAGAGGGATCTGGACTATGGCTACACCTTC.

A remark on this clone: The sample has other DNA sequences that encode this CDR3 too. The V call is TRBV3-1 (or the pseudogene TRBV3-2), the J call TRBJ1-1; perhaps TRBD1 as D (5 bases). The length of the CDR3 is 14 residues. V was pared by 0 bases and J by 4 bases, with 9 bases between. Germline CDR1 is LGHDT and CDR2 is YNNKEL (reference sequence). The CDR3 region is CASSQEGRGTEAFF. In DNA form, the CDR3 reads TGTGCCAGCAGCCAAGAAGGGAGGGGCACTGAAGCTTTCTTT.

V and J are TRBV27 and TRBJ1-5; D remains unclear. Deletions cut 2 bases from V and 4 bases from J, with 9 bases between. Per the germline V gene, CDR1 is MNHEY and CDR2 is SMNVEV (reference sequence). The CDR3 loop spans 14 amino acids. CDR3 DNA: TGTGCCAGCAGTTTAAACACGGGGAATCAGCCCCAGCATTTT. Translating gives CASSLNTGNQPQHF.

The genes are TRBV7-3 and TRBJ2-3; 8 positions match TRBD2. J gave up 2 bases and V 8 bases, and 15 bases lay outside the gene matches. The V gene's germline CDR1 is SGHTA and CDR2 FQGTGA. The CDR3 totals 17 residues. DNA of the CDR3: TGTGCCAGCTCCCAATTTAGGGCTAGCGGGCCCACAGATACGCAGTATTTT. Translating it yields CASSQFRASGPTDTQYF.

CDR3 amino acids: CASSPPRGGFYGYTF. Here the CDR3 DNA reads TGTGCCAGCTCACCGCCCCGGGGGGGCTTCTATGGCTACACCTTC. The chain is built from TRBV18 and TRBJ1-2; TRBD1 might be the D (6 bases). Germline-derived CDR1 and CDR2 are KGHSH and LQKENI. Trimming pared 3 bases from V and 4 bases from J, leaving 15 bases between. The CDR3 runs 15 residues.

The genes are TRBV12-3 or TRBV12-4 and TRBJ1-6; possibly TRBD1 for D (5 bases). The CDR3 runs 13 residues. Between the trimmed V and J ends, which lost 5 bases and 8 bases, there was a span of 10 bases. The CDR3: CASSPGGYSPLHF. The CDR3, as DNA: TGTGCCAGCAGTCCCGGGGGTTATTCACCCCTCCACTTT.

This chain connects TRBV19 to TRBJ1-1; 9 bases map to TRBD1. The V and J ends lost 1 base and 0 bases, in that order; junction bases with no gene match: 6. The CDR3 extends over 17 amino acids. Germline assignment: CDR1 LNHDA and CDR2 SQIVND (reference sequence). CDR3 residues: CASSIVATGGLNTEAFF. The CDR3 coding sequence is TGTGCCAGTAGTATAGTGGCGACAGGGGGATTGAACACTGAAGCTTTCTTT. Full variable domain (remainder filled in from reference TRBV19 and TRBJ1-1): DGGITQSPKYLFRKEGQNVTLSCEQNLNHDAMYWYRQDPGQGLRLIYYSQIVNDFQKGDIAEGYSVSREKKESFPLTVTSAQKNPTAFYLCASSIVATGGLNTEAFFGQGTRLTVV.

The rearrangement joins TRBV30 to TRBJ1-3; possibly TRBD1 for D (5 bases). The CDR3 contains 13 residues. CDR1 GTSNPN and CDR2 SVGIG come from the germline V gene (reference sequence). V lost 4 bases and J lost 2, with 9 bases in between. Written as DNA, the CDR3 is TGTGCCTGGATGTTAGGGGCTGGAAACACCATATATTTT. Protein product: CAWMLGAGNTIYF.

The rearrangement joins TRBV7-2 to TRBJ1-4; D is undetermined. In germline, CDR1 is SGHTA, CDR2 FQGNSA. CDR3 length equals 14 residues. With 6 bases removed from V and 4 bases from J, the gap between germline ends came to 12 bases. The CDR3, as DNA: TGTGCCAGCAGGCCGGGAAGGAGTAATGAAAAACTGTTTTTT. Amino acids: CASRPGRSNEKLFF.

This clone was observed a single time. The J gene is TRBJ1-1, the V gene TRBV12-3 or TRBV12-4; 8 bases match TRBD1. Germline trimming cut 4 bases from V and 9 bases from J; bases unmatched to any gene: 4. This CDR3 is built from 12 residues. CDR3 region: CASSSNRGKAFF. The CDR3 DNA follows: TGTGCCAGCAGTTCCAACAGGGGGAAAGCTTTCTTT.

The CDR3 protein is CASSSPPRTEAFF. The CDR3 nucleotides read TGTGCCAGCAGTTCCCCACCGCGGACTGAAGCTTTCTTT. This chain joins TRBV12-3 or TRBV12-4 and TRBJ1-1; D remains unclear. Trimming stripped 4 bases from V and 5 bases from J, with 11 bases between. The CDR3 consists of 13 residues.

This clone came up a few times. The V gene is TRBV11-2, the J gene TRBJ2-5; TRBD1 might be the D (6 bases). Germline CDR1 is SGHAT and CDR2 is FQNNGV. The V gene lost 6 bases and the J gene lost 2 bases, with 16 bases spanning the gap. The CDR3 extends over 15 amino acids. CDR3: CASSRTGNRQETQYF. For the CDR3, the DNA is TGTGCCAGCAGTCGAACAGGGAATAGACAAGAGACCCAGTACTTC.

This chain connects TRBV5-1 to TRBJ2-7; 8 nucleotides match TRBD1. The CDR3 is 15 residues long. Germline V gene sequence: CDR1 SGHRS, CDR2 YFSETQ. J gave up 3 bases and V 1 base, and 6 bases lay outside the gene matches. The CDR3 DNA sequence: TGCGCCAGCAGCTTGACAGGGGGACGAGACTACGAGCAGTACTTC. This gives the protein CASSLTGGRDYEQYF.

Here the CDR3 DNA reads TGTGCCAGCAGTCAGACAGGATCTCCAATCTACGAGCAGTACTTC. Amino acid sequence: CASSQTGSPIYEQYF. The V gene is TRBV6-2 or TRBV6-3, the J gene TRBJ2-7, with D perhaps matching TRBD1 (6 bases). Between the trimmed V and J ends, which lost 5 bases and 3 bases, there was a span of 17 bases. This CDR3 has 15 residues. The germline gives CDR1 MNHEY, CDR2 SVGEGT.

J is TRBJ1-1 and V is TRBV19; the match to TRBD1 covers 8 bases. Trimming took 7 bases from V and 0 from J; bases not matched to a gene: 4. This CDR3 comprises 14 residues. CDR1 and CDR2 from the germline V gene are LNHDA and SQIVND (reference sequence). The CDR3 DNA reads as TGTGCCAGTATCGGACAGGGCTTGAACACTGAAGCTTTCTTT. This translates into CASIGQGLNTEAFF. The entire variable domain, with the rest obtained from reference TRBV19 and TRBJ1-1, is as follows: DGGITQSPKYLFRKEGQNVTLSCEQNLNHDAMYWYRQDPGQGLRLIYYSQIVNDFQKGDIAEGYSVSREKKESFPLTVTSAQKNPTAFYLCASIGQGLNTEAFFGQGTRLTVV.

The rearrangement joins TRBV12-5 to TRBJ1-1, with 9 bases lining up with TRBD1. The CDR3 runs to 14 residues. Per germline, CDR1 LGHNT and CDR2 FRNRAP. V shed 6 bases and J 4 bases; nucleotides not matched to a gene: 6. In DNA, the CDR3 is TGTGCTAGTGGAACACAGGGGGCGCGCACTGAAGCTTTCTTT. Amino acids: CASGTQGARTEAFF.